Below, 30 T cell receptor beta chains from the same sample are listed, as sequenced in a study of shared clonotypes between healthy human individuals. Repertoires were generated with immunoSEQ multiplex PCR, while TCRdb's copy carries only in-frame clones and drops some. Found here are millions of clones, over 85% of them singletons; the top ten hold around 0.15%. Source material: naive CD4+ T cells sorted from blood. This sample's subset: CD45RA+ positively selected. The receptors stem from a man between 18 and 35 years old in good health.

This chain uses TRBV19 with TRBJ1-5; tentatively, D is TRBD1 (5 bases). Germline CDR1 LNHDA, CDR2 SQIVND (reference sequence). The CDR3 covers 14 residues. V was cut by 10 bases and J by 0 bases, with 13 bases left in between. This CDR3 reads CATSTVTSNQPQHF. The CDR3 nucleotides are TGTGCCACTTCGACAGTAACTAGCAATCAGCCCCAGCATTTT.

The chain links TRBV7-9 to TRBJ2-7, with unresolved D. The CDR3 is made up of 14 amino acids. The germline V and J ends were trimmed by 5 bases and 2 bases, with 13 bases remaining between them. From germline, CDR1 is SEHNR and CDR2 FQNEAQ (reference sequence). CDR3 sequence reads: CASSPPSVAYEQYF. The CDR3 coding sequence is TGTGCCAGCAGCCCCCCCTCAGTGGCCTACGAGCAGTACTTC.

The chain carries TRBV9 and TRBJ2-6; TRBD1 is a possible D gene (6 bases). This CDR3 has 17 residues. Trimming left V 0 bases short and J 4 bases short, with 14 bases between. Germline-derived CDR1 and CDR2 are SGDLS and YYNGEE. CDR3: CASSVASGAWGANVLTF. The DNA of the CDR3 is TGTGCCAGCAGCGTAGCATCAGGGGCGTGGGGGGCCAACGTCCTGACTTTC. Looking up the rest from reference TRBV9 and TRBJ2-6 gives the full variable domain: DSGVTQTPKHLITATGQRVTLRCSPRSGDLSVYWYQQSLDQGLQFLIQYYNGEERAKGNILERFSAQQFPDLHSELNLSSLELGDSALYFCASSVASGAWGANVLTFGAGSRLTVL.

The genes are TRBV4-3 and TRBJ1-2, with 9 bases that match TRBD1. CDR3 length: 15 amino acids. V lost 0 bases and J lost 8; bases outside the gene matches: 7. The germline CDR1 and CDR2 sequences are LGHNA and YSLEER. The CDR3 spells CASSQDRGTGLGYTF. In DNA, the CDR3 is TGCGCCAGCAGCCAAGATAGGGGGACAGGGTTAGGCTACACCTTC.

The V gene is TRBV18, the J gene TRBJ2-3; TRBD1 matches at 9 bases. CDR1 and CDR2 from the germline V gene are KGHSH and LQKENI. V was clipped by 6 bases and J by 4 bases; unmatched bases: 8. This CDR3 region has 15 residues. In DNA, the CDR3 is TGTGCCAGCTCTCCGACAGGGGGTCTCGCAGATACGCAGTATTTT. It encodes CASSPTGGLADTQYF.

The chain links TRBV11-2 to TRBJ1-1; no firm D call. This CDR3 contains 15 residues. Per germline, CDR1 SGHAT and CDR2 FQNNGV. V shed 5 bases and J shed 4 bases, with 17 bases lying between them. The CDR3 loop reads CASSQEGHPGTEAFF. CDR3 DNA: TGTGCCAGCAGCCAGGAGGGCCACCCCGGCACTGAAGCTTTCTTT.

This chain links TRBV28 with TRBJ2-2; weak D call: TRBD2 (5 bases). V shed 8 bases and J shed 6 bases, with 22 bases lying between them. The CDR3 length is 16 residues. Germline CDR1 reads MDHEN; CDR2 reads SYDVKM. DNA for the CDR3: TGTGCCAGCTCCTACGGGGTAGAAAAAAGGTCCGGGGAGCTGTTTTTT. Translated, it gives CASSYGVEKRSGELFF.

To note about this clone: Additional DNA sequences in this sample encode the identical CDR3. The chain has TRBV4-1 and TRBJ2-6; 7 nucleotides match TRBD1. J lost 2 bases, V lost 6 bases, and 4 bases had no gene match. Germline V gene data show CDR1 as MGHRA and CDR2 as YSYEKL. CDR3 length: 15 amino acids. Here the CDR3 DNA reads TGCGCCAGCAGTCCCGACAGGGCTGGGGCCAACGTCCTGACTTTC. It is translated as CASSPDRAGANVLTF.

This CDR3 reads CAISELLGSTDTQYF. In nucleotides, the CDR3 is TGTGCCATCAGTGAGTTGCTGGGTAGCACAGATACGCAGTATTTT. The V gene is TRBV10-3, the J gene TRBJ2-3, with D unresolved. The CDR3 is 15 residues long. Germline values: CDR1 ENHRY, CDR2 SYGVKD. V lost 1 base and J 0 bases, leaving 8 bases between the germline ends.

The chain is built from TRBV7-9 and TRBJ2-7, with 12 bases aligning to TRBD1. In germline, CDR1 is SEHNR, CDR2 FQNEAQ (reference sequence). This CDR3 is 15 amino acids long. V trimming: 2 bases; J trimming: 6 bases; junction bases outside the gene matches: 5. CDR3 in DNA: TGTGCCAGCAGCTTAAGCGGGACAGGGGGCCGCGAGCAGTACTTC. The encoded protein is CASSLSGTGGREQYF.

This clone was seen a single time. The chain recombines TRBV25-1 with TRBJ1-3; possible D gene TRBD1, 5 bases. There are 15 residues in the CDR3. Trimming removed 4 bases at V and 4 bases at J, with 14 bases between. The germline CDR1 and CDR2 sequences are MGHDK and SYGVNS. CDR3 sequence reads: CASSGGRNLGNTIYF. As DNA, the CDR3 is TGTGCCAGCAGTGGGGGACGGAACTTAGGAAACACCATATATTTT. Full variable domain (rest looked up from reference TRBV25-1 and TRBJ1-3): EADIYQTPRYLVIGTGKKITLECSQTMGHDKMYWYQQDPGMELHLIHYSYGVNSTEKGDLSSESTVSRIRTEHFPLTLESARPSHTSQYLCASSGGRNLGNTIYFGEGSWLTVV.

The V gene is TRBV5-4, the J gene TRBJ2-3; no definite D call. V was pared by 3 bases and J by 4 bases, with 9 bases between. This CDR3 is built from 13 residues. Germline values: CDR1 SGHNT, CDR2 YYREEE (reference sequence). As DNA, the CDR3 is TGTGCCAGCAGCTCCCCCTTAGCAGATACGCAGTATTTT. It is translated as CASSSPLADTQYF.

The chain combines TRBV18 with TRBJ2-7; 11 nucleotides align to TRBD2. V lost 2 bases, J lost 0 bases, and 12 bases stayed unmatched. CDR1 and CDR2 from the germline V gene are KGHSH and LQKENI. The CDR3 is 19 residues long. The CDR3 nucleotides read TGTGCCAGCTCACCATACTCTAGCGGGGGGCAAAGGAGCTCCTACGAGCAGTACTTC. Translated: CASSPYSSGGQRSSYEQYF.

The chain joins TRBV28 to TRBJ2-7; 7 bases line up with TRBD1. This CDR3 has 14 amino acids. J lost 2 bases, V lost 2 bases, and 3 bases had no gene match. Germline-derived CDR1 and CDR2 are MDHEN and SYDVKM. The chain's CDR3 is CASSLTGQPYEQYF. CDR3 DNA: TGTGCCAGCAGTTTAACGGGACAGCCCTACGAGCAGTACTTC.

This chain uses TRBV19 with TRBJ2-3; 7 nucleotides agree with TRBD2. Germline V gives CDR1 LNHDA, CDR2 SQIVND (reference sequence). The CDR3 consists of 16 residues. The J segment lost 1 base and the V segment lost 7 bases, leaving 11 bases of the junction unmatched. CDR3 loop: CASKTVGGSGTDTQYF. In DNA form, the CDR3 reads TGTGCCAGTAAGACGGTCGGCGGGAGTGGCACAGATACGCAGTATTTT.

V is TRBV7-9 and J is TRBJ2-5; weak D call: TRBD2 (6 bases). V lost 4 bases to trimming and J lost 4 bases, with 10 bases between them. Germline V gene data show CDR1 as SEHNR and CDR2 as FQNEAQ (reference sequence). The CDR3 covers 13 residues. CDR3 sequence: CASSWGVGETQYF. The CDR3 bases are TGTGCCAGCAGCTGGGGGGTGGGAGAGACCCAGTACTTC.

The chain joins TRBV2 to TRBJ2-3; 7 positions match TRBD1. The CDR3 has 17 residues. Germline V gene sequence: CDR1 SNHLY, CDR2 FYNNEI. J lost 0 bases, V lost 6 bases, and 12 bases had no gene match. Here the CDR3 DNA reads TGTGCCAGCAGCTGGTCGACAGGGCCGACTAGCACAGATACGCAGTATTTT. Encoded protein: CASSWSTGPTSTDTQYF.

This sequence joins TRBV2 and TRBJ1-2; D not resolved. V dropped 4 bases and J dropped 2 bases, with 11 bases sitting between them. The CDR3 sequence is 14 residues long. Germline V gene lookup returns CDR1 SNHLY and CDR2 FYNNEI. DNA of the CDR3: TGTGCCAGCAGTGGGGAGGGCTTGAACTATGGCTACACCTTC. It is translated as CASSGEGLNYGYTF.

This chain joins TRBV7-6 and TRBJ2-7, with D tentatively TRBD1 (5 bases). Trimming stripped 1 base from V and 6 bases from J, with 16 bases between. CDR3 length equals 15 residues. Germline CDR1 is SGHVS and CDR2 is FNYEAQ. The CDR3 coding sequence is TGTGCCAGCAGCTTAGGAGTCGGGCAGGGCGGCGAGCAGTACTTC. This sequence encodes CASSLGVGQGGEQYF. Combining the CDR3 with reference TRBV7-6 and TRBJ2-7 gives the whole variable domain GAGVSQSPRYKVTKRGQDVALRCDPISGHVSLYWYRQALGQGPEFLTYFNYEAQQDKSGLPNDRFSAERPEGSISTLTIQRTEQRDSAMYRCASSLGVGQGGEQYFGPGTRLTVT.

The V call is TRBV10-2, the J call TRBJ1-2; tentative D call: TRBD1 (6 bases). Trimming left V 3 bases short and J 0 bases short, with 11 bases between. The CDR3 consists of 15 residues. Germline loops: CDR1 WSHSY, CDR2 SAAADI. The DNA of the CDR3 is TGCGCCAGCAGTGAACGCCAGGGGACTAACTATGGCTACACCTTC. It is translated as CASSERQGTNYGYTF.

The chain uses TRBV18 and TRBJ1-1; D remains ambiguous. The V gene lost 1 base and the J gene lost 6 bases, with 6 bases spanning the gap. The CDR3 consists of 12 residues. Germline CDR1 and CDR2: KGHSH and LQKENI. CDR3 region: CASSPLVSEAFF. The CDR3 DNA reads as TGTGCCAGCTCACCACTTGTATCTGAAGCTTTCTTT.

The V call is TRBV2, the J call TRBJ2-3; D is unclear. Germline lookup yields CDR1 SNHLY and CDR2 FYNNEI. The CDR3 runs 13 residues. Trimming left V 6 bases short and J 1 base short, with 8 bases between. Written as DNA, the CDR3 is TGTGCCAGCAGCATTATAGGCACAGATACGCAGTATTTT. Translation: CASSIIGTDTQYF.

The J gene is TRBJ1-1, the V gene TRBV10-1; D not resolved. The ends were cut back, 6 bases at V and 1 base at J, with 9 bases in the middle. CDR1 and CDR2 from the germline V gene are WNHNN and SYGVQD (reference sequence). The CDR3 runs to 13 residues. The CDR3 sequence: CASRRETNTEAFF. In DNA, the CDR3 is TGCGCCAGCAGGAGGGAGACGAACACTGAAGCTTTCTTT.

The CDR3 sequence: CASSPGTSGETQYF. In DNA, the CDR3 is TGTGCCAGCAGCCCCGGGACTAGTGGAGAGACCCAGTACTTC. This chain joins TRBV7-9 and TRBJ2-5; 8 bases map to TRBD2. CDR1 and CDR2 from the germline V gene are SEHNR and FQNEAQ (reference sequence). The CDR3 totals 14 residues. The V segment lost 5 bases and the J segment 4 bases; nucleotides outside the gene matches: 6.

On this clone itself: The sample carries other DNA sequences with the same CDR3. This rearrangement joins TRBV5-1 to TRBJ2-3, with D perhaps matching TRBD2 (7 bases). Germline V gives CDR1 SGHRS, CDR2 YFSETQ. With 2 bases removed from V and 0 bases from J, the gap between germline ends came to 10 bases. This CDR3 has 15 residues. The CDR3 is CASSLGGASTDTQYF. The CDR3 DNA follows: TGCGCCAGCAGCTTAGGGGGGGCTAGCACAGATACGCAGTATTTT.

The chain is built from TRBV28 and TRBJ1-5; 7 nucleotides agree with TRBD1. CDR1 MDHEN and CDR2 SYDVKM come from the germline V gene. The CDR3 contains 15 residues. The V and J ends lost 5 bases and 4 bases, in that order; junction bases with no gene match: 8. CDR3 nucleotides: TGTGCCAGCAGTCCCTTGGACAGGTCAAATCAGCCCCAGCATTTT. It translates to CASSPLDRSNQPQHF.

The rearrangement links TRBV5-1 to TRBJ2-5; TRBD1 is a possible D gene (6 bases). The CDR3 covers 13 residues. The V end lost 2 bases, the J end lost 5 bases, and 10 bases lay between the germline ends. Germline CDR1 and CDR2: SGHRS and YFSETQ. CDR3 residues: CASSLTGWETQYF. CDR3 in DNA: TGCGCCAGCAGCTTAACAGGGTGGGAGACCCAGTACTTC.

The V call is TRBV5-6, the J call TRBJ1-2; 7 bases map to TRBD1. The V gene end was trimmed by 0 bases and the J gene end by 7 bases; junction bases not matched to a gene: 6. The CDR3 loop spans 14 amino acids. In germline, CDR1 is SGHDT, CDR2 YYEEEE. The chain's CDR3 is CASSLGFTGAGYTF. CDR3 coding DNA: TGTGCCAGCAGCTTGGGGTTCACAGGGGCTGGCTACACCTTC.

The genes are TRBV7-3 and TRBJ2-3; D gene unclear. The V and J ends lost 4 bases and 4 bases respectively, with 12 bases between them. The CDR3 is 14 amino acids. CDR1 is SGHTA, CDR2 FQGTGA, per germline. The CDR3 DNA sequence: TGTGCCAGCAGCTCTGGTGCGGCCTCAGATACGCAGTATTTT. Encoded protein: CASSSGAASDTQYF.

This rearrangement joins TRBV7-2 to TRBJ1-2; TRBD1 matches at 11 bases. Trimming removed 4 bases from V and 4 bases from J; junction bases left unmatched: 2. The CDR3 consists of 14 residues. Germline CDR1 reads SGHTA; CDR2 reads FQGNSA. CDR3 amino acids: CASSSGQGVYGYTF. The CDR3 DNA is TGTGCCAGCAGCTCGGGACAGGGGGTCTATGGCTACACCTTC.